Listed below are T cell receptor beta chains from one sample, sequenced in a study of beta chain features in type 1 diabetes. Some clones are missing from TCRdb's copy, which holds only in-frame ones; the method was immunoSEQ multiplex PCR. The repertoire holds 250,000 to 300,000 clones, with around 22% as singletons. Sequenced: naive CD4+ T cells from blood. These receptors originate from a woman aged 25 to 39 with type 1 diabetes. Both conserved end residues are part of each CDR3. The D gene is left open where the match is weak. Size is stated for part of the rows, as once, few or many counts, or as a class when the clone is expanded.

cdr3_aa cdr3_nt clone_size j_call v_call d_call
CASSRAGAEYTQYF TGTGCCAGCAGCAGAGCGGGAGCGGAATATACGCAGTATTTT . TRBJ2-3 TRBV27 TRBD2
CSAGTFYTGELFF TGCAGCGCCGGGACTTTCTACACCGGGGAGCTGTTTTTT few TRBJ2-2 TRBV29-1 .
CASSQQGRDQPQHF TGCGCCAGCAGCCAACAGGGTCGGGATCAGCCCCAGCATTTT . TRBJ1-5 TRBV4-1 .
CASSLAQLGQGKGHEQYF TGTGCCAGCAGCTTAGCCCAATTAGGACAGGGGAAAGGACACGAGCAGTACTTC . TRBJ2-7 TRBV7-9 TRBD1
CAWSGLAGVRETQYF TGTGCCTGGAGTGGGCTAGCGGGAGTACGGGAGACCCAGTACTTC . TRBJ2-5 TRBV30 TRBD2
CASSLRTGADNQPQHF TGTGCCAGTAGTTTACGAACAGGGGCCGACAATCAGCCCCAGCATTTT few TRBJ1-5 TRBV19 TRBD1
CAWDRGMNTEAFF TGTGCCTGGGACAGGGGAATGAACACTGAAGCTTTCTTT few TRBJ1-1 TRBV30 TRBD1
CASSAGLEGVIRETQYF TGTGCCAGCAGCGCGGGACTAGAAGGGGTTATTCGCGAGACCCAGTACTTC . TRBJ2-5 TRBV9 TRBD2
CASTIQGNPYEQYF TGTGCCAGTACCATCCAGGGTAATCCCTACGAGCAGTACTTC . TRBJ2-7 TRBV19 .
CASSLDRGGYTF TGCGCCAGCAGCTTGGACAGAGGGGGCTACACCTTC few TRBJ1-2 TRBV5-1 .
CASSLRIRDGYTF TGTGCCAGCAGCTTACGAATCCGGGATGGCTACACCTTC . TRBJ1-2 TRBV7-9 .
CSVGDRGRETQYF TGCAGCGTTGGGGACAGGGGAAGGGAGACCCAGTACTTC few TRBJ2-5 TRBV29-1 TRBD1
CASSPQAGVHEQFF TGTGCCAGCAGCCCCCAAGCGGGAGTTCATGAGCAGTTCTTC . TRBJ2-1 TRBV7-2 TRBD2
CASSDVRADTQYF TGTGCCAGCAGTGACGTGAGGGCAGATACGCAGTATTTT . TRBJ2-3 TRBV6-1 .
CSIGEGGASSYNEQFF TGCAGCATCGGCGAAGGGGGAGCCTCATCCTACAATGAGCAGTTCTTC . TRBJ2-1 TRBV29-1 .
CAWSSGSLGETQYF TGTGCCTGGAGTTCGGGATCCCTAGGGGAGACCCAGTACTTC few TRBJ2-5 TRBV30 .
CAISRRVANTGELFF TGTGCCATCAGCCGGAGGGTCGCGAACACCGGGGAGCTGTTTTTT few TRBJ2-2 TRBV10-3 .
CASSRGEYTEAFF TGTGCCAGCAGCCGCGGGGAATACACTGAAGCTTTCTTT . TRBJ1-1 TRBV7-9 .
CASSPSGGIDQPQHF TGTGCCAGCAGCCCATCGGGGGGTATCGATCAGCCCCAGCATTTT few TRBJ1-5 TRBV7-4 .
CASSLRQGAGELFF TGTGCCAGCAGCTTAAGGCAGGGTGCCGGGGAGCTGTTTTTT . TRBJ2-2 TRBV11-1 .
CASRLQGTYEQYF TGTGCCAGCAGACTACAGGGGACCTACGAGCAGTACTTC few TRBJ2-7 TRBV7-2 TRBD1
CSLRASSYNEQFF TGCAGCCTGAGGGCCTCCTCCTACAATGAGCAGTTCTTC . TRBJ2-1 TRBV29-1 .
CASSRWGPRYGYTF TGTGCCAGCAGCCGGTGGGGGCCGAGGTATGGCTACACCTTC . TRBJ1-2 TRBV27 .
CASSLGASGLNEQFF TGTGCCAGCAGCTTAGGGGCTAGCGGGCTAAATGAGCAGTTCTTC few TRBJ2-1 TRBV11-2 TRBD2
CASRATSPTDTQYF TGTGCCAGCAGGGCAACTAGTCCCACAGATACGCAGTATTTT . TRBJ2-3 TRBV7-9 .
CAWNSASGDYEQYF TGTGCCTGGAACTCGGCTAGCGGAGACTACGAGCAGTACTTC few TRBJ2-7 TRBV30 TRBD2
CASSYWPGQGGDNEQFF TGCGCCAGCAGCTATTGGCCGGGACAGGGTGGGGACAATGAGCAGTTCTTC few TRBJ2-1 TRBV5-1 TRBD1
CAWSPPTRARLFF TGTGCCTGGAGTCCCCCAACTAGGGCCCGGCTGTTTTTT . TRBJ2-2 TRBV30 .
CASSPGVLDYGYTF TGTGCCAGCAGCCCCGGGGTTCTGGACTATGGCTACACCTTC . TRBJ1-2 TRBV7-6 .
CASSLVQGLVGNEQYF TGTGCCAGCAGCTTAGTCCAGGGACTAGTAGGGAACGAGCAGTACTTC few TRBJ2-7 TRBV7-9 TRBD2
CASSPDRGGWSGTDTQYF TGCGCCAGCAGCCCCGACAGGGGAGGTTGGTCAGGCACAGATACGCAGTATTTT few TRBJ2-3 TRBV4-1 TRBD1